This TCR beta chain appears in the sequencing data of a study of vaccination and CD4 T cells after COVID-19. As for treatment: roughly 11-day PBMC culture with coronavirus spike peptide pools or control peptides (ViraFEST assay). Fewer than 2.5 million PBMCs per well were cultured with about 10 IU/ml IL-2 and roughly 10 ug/ml peptide pools. The sample holds a few counts of this clonotype. The antigen is unknown. With the Oncomine TCR Beta short-read assay, DNA from cultured CD4+ T cells was sequenced. TCRdb recomputed calls from the PCR reads with MiXCR, one row per CDR3 protein. The repertoire consists of 9,500 to 15,000 distinct CDR3 sequences, with 54% occurring once and the leading ten covering about 18%. Germline-derived CDR1 and CDR2 are DFQATT and SNEGSKA (reference sequence). V dropped 1 base and J dropped 8 bases, with 11 bases sitting between them. This CDR3 region has 12 residues.

The material was cultured CD4+ T cells from blood, obtained after SARS-CoV-2 vaccination. The chain carries TRBV20-1 and TRBJ1-2; D might be TRBD1 (5 bases). The clonotype was recovered from a human donor with COVID-19. CDR3: CSARASGRGYTF. CDR3 bases: TGCAGTGCTAGAGCTTCAGGGAGGGGCTACACCTTC.